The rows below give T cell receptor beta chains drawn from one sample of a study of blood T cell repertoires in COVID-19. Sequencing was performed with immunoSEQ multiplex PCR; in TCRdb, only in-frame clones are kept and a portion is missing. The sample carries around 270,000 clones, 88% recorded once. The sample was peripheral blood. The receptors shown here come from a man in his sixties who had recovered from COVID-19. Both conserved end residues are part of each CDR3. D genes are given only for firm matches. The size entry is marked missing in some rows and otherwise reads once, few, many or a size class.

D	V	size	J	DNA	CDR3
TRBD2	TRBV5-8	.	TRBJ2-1	TGTGCCAGCAGCTTGGCTAGCGGGACATCGAGCTCCTACAATGAGCAGTTCTTC	CASSLASGTSSSYNEQFF
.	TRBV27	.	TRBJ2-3	TGTGCCAGCAGCCTCGTTTCCTCTGATACGCAGTATTTT	CASSLVSSDTQYF
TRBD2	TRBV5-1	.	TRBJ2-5	TGCGCCAGCAGCTGGAACCCGGGACTAGCGGGGGGGGAGACCCAGTACTTC	CASSWNPGLAGGETQYF
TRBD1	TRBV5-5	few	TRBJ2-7	TGTGCCAGCAGCTCCGCCGGGACAGCGGTCTACGAGCAGTACTTC	CASSSAGTAVYEQYF
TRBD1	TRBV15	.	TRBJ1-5	TGTGCCACCAGCGGTGGACAGGGGAGATTCGATCAGCCCCAGCATTTT	CATSGGQGRFDQPQHF
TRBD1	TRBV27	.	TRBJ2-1	TGTGCCAGCAGTTTATGGGTCTCGACAGGGGCCAATGAGCAGTTCTTC	CASSLWVSTGANEQFF
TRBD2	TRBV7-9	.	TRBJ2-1	TGTGCCAGCAGCCTGGGGCTAGCGGGGGGTCCAAAGTCGGATGAGCAGTTCTTC	CASSLGLAGGPKSDEQFF
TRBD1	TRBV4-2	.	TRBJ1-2	TGTGCCAGCAGCCCAGAAAGGACAGGGGGGTCGACGGGCTATGGCTACACCTTC	CASSPERTGGSTGYGYTF
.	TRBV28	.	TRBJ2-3	TGTGCCAGCAGTTTATACAGGCTCCAATTCCCAGATACGCAGTATTTT	CASSLYRLQFPDTQYF
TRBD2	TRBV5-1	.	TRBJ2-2	TGCGCCAGCAGCTTGGGACTAGCGGGAGCTGGCTCCGGGGAGCTGTTTTTT	CASSLGLAGAGSGELFF
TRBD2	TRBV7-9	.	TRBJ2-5	TGTGCCAGCAGCCGGACTAGCGGGGGCCAAGAGACCCAGTACTTC	CASSRTSGGQETQYF
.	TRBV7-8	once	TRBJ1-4	TGTGCCAGCAGCTTAGGCCGGCGAGGGGAAAAACTGTTTTTT	CASSLGRRGEKLFF
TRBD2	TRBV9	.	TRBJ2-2	TGTGCCAGCAGCTCCCGGAAGACTAGCAACACCGGGGAGCTGTTTTTT	CASSSRKTSNTGELFF
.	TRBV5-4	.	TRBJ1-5	TGTGCCAGCAGCTTGCGGGGGGATTACCAGCCCCAGCATTTT	CASSLRGDYQPQHF
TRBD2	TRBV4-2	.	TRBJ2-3	TGTGCCAGCAGCCAAGAATTGGCTAGCGGGGCAAGCACAGATACGCAGTATTTT	CASSQELASGASTDTQYF
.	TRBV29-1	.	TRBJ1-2	TGCAGCGCTGGAACAGGAGCTAACTATGGCTACACCTTC	CSAGTGANYGYTF
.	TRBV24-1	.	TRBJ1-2	TGTGCCACCAGTGAAAACGGGACACCCAGTAACTATGGCTACACCTTC	CATSENGTPSNYGYTF
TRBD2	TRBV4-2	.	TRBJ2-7	TGTGCCAGCAGCCAAGAAAGTCTAGCGGGGACCTACGAGCAGTACTTC	CASSQESLAGTYEQYF
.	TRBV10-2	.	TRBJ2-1	TGCGCCAGCACGGACTGGGTCGGTGAGCAGTTCTTC	CASTDWVGEQFF
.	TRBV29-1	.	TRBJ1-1	TGCAGCGTCGTTAGGGGGGGGGTGAACACTGAAGCTTTCTTT	CSVVRGGVNTEAFF
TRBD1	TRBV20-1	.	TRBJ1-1	TGCAGGGGGACAGGGGGACCAGAAGCTTTCTTT	CRGTGGPEAFF
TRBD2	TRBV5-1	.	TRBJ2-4	TGCGCCAGCAGCTTGGAGCGGCCTAGCGGGGCAGCCAAAAACATTCAGTACTTC	CASSLERPSGAAKNIQYF
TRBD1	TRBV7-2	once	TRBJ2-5	TGTGCCAGCAGCCGGGACAGGGGGCACGGAGCGGGGAGATTGGAGACCCAGTACTTC	CASSRDRGHGAGRLETQYF
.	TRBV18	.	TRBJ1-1	TGTGCCAGCTCACCACGTACAGCGAACACTGAAGCTTTCTTT	CASSPRTANTEAFF
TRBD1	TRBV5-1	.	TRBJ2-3	TGCGCCAGCAGCTTCCCTTCGGGACAGATCACAGATACGCAGTATTTT	CASSFPSGQITDTQYF
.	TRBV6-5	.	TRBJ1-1	TGTGCCAGCAGTTACCCGTCGAGCGGGAACACTGAAGCTTTCTTT	CASSYPSSGNTEAFF
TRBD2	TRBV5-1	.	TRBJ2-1	TGCGCCAGCAGCTTCAGCGGGGGGGCCCATGAGCAGTTCTTC	CASSFSGGAHEQFF
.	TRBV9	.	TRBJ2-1	TGTGCCAGCAGCGTAGCGGGGGGCCTCAATGAGCAGTTCTTC	CASSVAGGLNEQFF
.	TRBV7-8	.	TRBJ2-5	TGTGCCAGCAGCCGGCCGGGACTAGAGACCCAGTACTTC	CASSRPGLETQYF
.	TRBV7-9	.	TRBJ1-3	TGTGCCAGCAGAGTGGCGGGGGCGCTTGGAAACACCATATATTTT	CASRVAGALGNTIYF
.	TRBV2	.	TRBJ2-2	TGTGCCAGCAGTCCACTAGCTACCGGGGAGCTGTTTTTT	CASSPLATGELFF
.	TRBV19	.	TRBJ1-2	TGTGCCAGTAGACTCGGGGGGGCCTCCTATGGCTACACCTTC	CASRLGGASYGYTF
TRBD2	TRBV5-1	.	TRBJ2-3	TGCGCCAGCAGCTTGGTAACTAGCGGGGGCCAGGGTACGCAGTATTTT	CASSLVTSGGQGTQYF
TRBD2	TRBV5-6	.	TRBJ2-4	TGTGCCAGCAGCTTGGTCGGGGGGAAAAACATTCAGTACTTC	CASSLVGGKNIQYF
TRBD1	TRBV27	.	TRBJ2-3	TGTGCCAGCAGTTTTTGGTCGCCCCGCACCAGGACAGGGGATACGCAGTATTTT	CASSFWSPRTRTGDTQYF
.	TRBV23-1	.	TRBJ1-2	TGCGCCACGGGGGGGGACACCTTC	CATGGDTF
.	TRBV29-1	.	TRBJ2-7	TGCAGCGTTGAATATGTCGGAACGGGGCAGTACTTC	CSVEYVGTGQYF
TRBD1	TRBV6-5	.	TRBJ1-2	TGTGCCAGCATACACCGGGACAGGGTCTTTTTAGGCTACACCTTC	CASIHRDRVFLGYTF
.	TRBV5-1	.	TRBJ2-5	TGCGCCAGCAGCTTGGTTGCTTCGGAAGAGACCCAGTACTTC	CASSLVASEETQYF
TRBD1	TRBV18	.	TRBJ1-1	TGTGCCAGCTCACCACTTGACAGGGGGCCAGGGAACACTGAAGCTTTCTTT	CASSPLDRGPGNTEAFF
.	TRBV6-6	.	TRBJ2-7	TGTGCCAGCAGGACGTCAGGCGAGCAGTACTTC	CASRTSGEQYF
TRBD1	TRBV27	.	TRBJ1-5	TGTGCCAGCAGTCAAAATGACAGGGGTCGACAGCCCCAGCATTTT	CASSQNDRGRQPQHF
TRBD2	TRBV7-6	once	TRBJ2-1	TGTGCCAGCAGCCCACCTAGCGGGGGGGCCTCCTGGAATGAGCAGTTCTTC	CASSPPSGGASWNEQFF
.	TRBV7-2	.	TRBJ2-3	TGTGCCAGCAGCTTCCTGGGGGGACCAACAGATACGCAGTATTTT	CASSFLGGPTDTQYF
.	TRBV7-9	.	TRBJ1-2	TGTGCCAGCAGCACTCAGGGCTACGGCTACACCTTC	CASSTQGYGYTF
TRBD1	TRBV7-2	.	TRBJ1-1	TGTGCCAGCAGCTTGGGACAGGGGGCGGCGAACACTGAAGCTTTCTTT	CASSLGQGAANTEAFF
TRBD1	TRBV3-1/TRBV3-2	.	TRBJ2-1	TGTGCCAGCAGCAACCGGGACAGGGGGCGGAATGAGCAGTTCTTC	CASSNRDRGRNEQFF
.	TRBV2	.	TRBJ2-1	TGTGCCAGCAGTTACCTCGGTGAGCAGTTCTTC	CASSYLGEQFF
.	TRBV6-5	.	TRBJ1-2	TGTGCCAGCAGTCCCCTCACGCGCTATGGCTACACCTTC	CASSPLTRYGYTF
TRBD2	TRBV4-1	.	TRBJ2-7	TGCGCCAGCAGCCAAGACGCGGGGGGACCGTACTACGAGCAGTACTTC	CASSQDAGGPYYEQYF
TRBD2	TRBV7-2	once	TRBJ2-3	TGTGCCAGCAAGCTAGGACTAGCGGGCAGCACAGATACGCAGTATTTT	CASKLGLAGSTDTQYF
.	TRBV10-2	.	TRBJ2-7	TGCGCCAGCACCCAAGGGGCAGGCAACTACGAGCAGTACTTC	CASTQGAGNYEQYF